This TCR beta chain was retrieved from a study of blood T cells in healthy people across ages. The table lists this clonotype with a few counts. They isolated at least 6 million PBMCs from each sample. A second PCR, run for roughly 7 to 11 cycles, used a sample-barcoded 5' primer plus a J-beta primer mix. TCRdb passed the 5' RACE reads through MiXCR, listing each CDR3 protein once. The table lists approximately 600,000 distinct CDR3 sequences, 58% of them singletons. Trimming took off 0 bases at V and 15 bases at J, with 12 bases between the two ends. The CDR3 is 12 amino acids. Germline CDR1 is DFQATT and CDR2 is SNEGSKA (reference sequence).

Material for sequencing was blood. The sequence came from a man between 60 and 75 years old in good health. The V and J genes are TRBV20-1 and TRBJ1-6, with D uncertain. The CDR3 DNA follows: TGCAGTGCTAGAGATTCGGGATTTTTCCTCCACTTT. Translating gives CSARDSGFFLHF.